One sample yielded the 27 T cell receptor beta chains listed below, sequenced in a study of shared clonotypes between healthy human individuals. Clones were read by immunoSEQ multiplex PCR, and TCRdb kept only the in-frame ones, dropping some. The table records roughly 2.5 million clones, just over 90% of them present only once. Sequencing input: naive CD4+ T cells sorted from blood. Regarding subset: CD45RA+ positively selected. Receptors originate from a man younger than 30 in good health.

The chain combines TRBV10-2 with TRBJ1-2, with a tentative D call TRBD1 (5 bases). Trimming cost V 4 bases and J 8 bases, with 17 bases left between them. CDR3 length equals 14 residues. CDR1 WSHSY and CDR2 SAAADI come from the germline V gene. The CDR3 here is CASSVGETLRGYTF. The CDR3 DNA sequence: TGCGCCAGCAGTGTAGGGGAGACCCTTAGAGGCTACACCTTC.

CDR3 in amino acids: CASRQYPQPQHF. CDR3 in DNA: TGTGCCAGCAGACAGTATCCGCAGCCCCAGCATTTT. The chain is built from TRBV6-1 and TRBJ1-5; D is ambiguous. The CDR3 totals 12 residues. CDR1 and CDR2 (germline): MNHNS, SASEGT. V was trimmed by 6 bases and J by 7 bases, leaving 10 bases between them.

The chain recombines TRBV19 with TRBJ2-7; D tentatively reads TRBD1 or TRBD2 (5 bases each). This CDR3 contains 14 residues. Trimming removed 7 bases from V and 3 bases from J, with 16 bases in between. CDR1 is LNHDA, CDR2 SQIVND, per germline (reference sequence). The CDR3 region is CASNRGLSVYEQYF. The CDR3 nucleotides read TGTGCCAGTAATCGGGGCCTCTCAGTCTACGAGCAGTACTTC. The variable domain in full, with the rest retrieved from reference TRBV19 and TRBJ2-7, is DGGITQSPKYLFRKEGQNVTLSCEQNLNHDAMYWYRQDPGQGLRLIYYSQIVNDFQKGDIAEGYSVSREKKESFPLTVTSAQKNPTAFYLCASNRGLSVYEQYFGPGTRLTVT.

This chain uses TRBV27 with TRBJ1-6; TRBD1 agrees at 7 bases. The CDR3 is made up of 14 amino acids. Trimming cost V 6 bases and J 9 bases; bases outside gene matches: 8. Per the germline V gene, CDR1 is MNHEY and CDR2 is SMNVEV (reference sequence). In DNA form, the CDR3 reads TGTGCCAGCAGCTCTTACAGGGGAACTTCACCCCTCCACTTT. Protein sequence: CASSSYRGTSPLHF.

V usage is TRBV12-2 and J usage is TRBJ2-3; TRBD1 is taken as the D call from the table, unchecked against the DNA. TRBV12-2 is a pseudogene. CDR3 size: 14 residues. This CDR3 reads CASRLYPDTDTQYF. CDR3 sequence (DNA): TGTGCAAGTCGCTTATACCCAGACACAGATACGCAGTATTTT.

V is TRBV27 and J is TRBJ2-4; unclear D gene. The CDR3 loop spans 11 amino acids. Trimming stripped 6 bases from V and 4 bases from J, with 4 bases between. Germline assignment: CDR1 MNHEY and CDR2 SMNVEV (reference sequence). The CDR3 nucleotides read TGTGCCAGCAGACTGAAAAACATTCAGTACTTC. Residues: CASRLKNIQYF.

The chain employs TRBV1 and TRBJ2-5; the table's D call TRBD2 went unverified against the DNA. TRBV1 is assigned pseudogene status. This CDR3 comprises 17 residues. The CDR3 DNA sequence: TGCACCAGCAACCAGACTAGCGGGAGCCTGAAAAAAGAGACCCAGTACTTC. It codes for CTSNQTSGSLKKETQYF.

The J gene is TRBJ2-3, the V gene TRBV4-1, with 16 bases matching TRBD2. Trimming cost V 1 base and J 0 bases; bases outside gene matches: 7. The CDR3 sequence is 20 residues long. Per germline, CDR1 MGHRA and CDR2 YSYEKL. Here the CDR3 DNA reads TGCGCCAGCAGCCAAGTTTCAGGGACTAGCGGGAGGGGAAGCACAGATACGCAGTATTTT. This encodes CASSQVSGTSGRGSTDTQYF.

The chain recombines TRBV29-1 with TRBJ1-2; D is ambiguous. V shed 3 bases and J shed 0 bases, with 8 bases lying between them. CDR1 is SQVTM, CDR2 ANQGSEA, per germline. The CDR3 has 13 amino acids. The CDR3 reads CSVDLLTNYGYTF. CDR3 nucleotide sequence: TGCAGCGTTGATTTACTGACTAACTATGGCTACACCTTC.

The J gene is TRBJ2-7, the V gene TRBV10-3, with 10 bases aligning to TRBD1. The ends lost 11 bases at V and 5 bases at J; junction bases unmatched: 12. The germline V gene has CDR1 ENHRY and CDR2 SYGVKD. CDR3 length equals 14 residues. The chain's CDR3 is CAAAGDRGFHEQYF. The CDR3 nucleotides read TGTGCCGCCGCGGGGGACAGGGGTTTCCACGAGCAGTACTTC.

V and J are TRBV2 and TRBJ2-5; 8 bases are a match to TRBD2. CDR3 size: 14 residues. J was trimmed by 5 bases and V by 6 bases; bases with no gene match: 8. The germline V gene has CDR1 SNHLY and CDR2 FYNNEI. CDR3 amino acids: CASRGGTRWETQYF. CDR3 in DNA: TGTGCCAGCAGGGGGGGGACTAGGTGGGAGACCCAGTACTTC.

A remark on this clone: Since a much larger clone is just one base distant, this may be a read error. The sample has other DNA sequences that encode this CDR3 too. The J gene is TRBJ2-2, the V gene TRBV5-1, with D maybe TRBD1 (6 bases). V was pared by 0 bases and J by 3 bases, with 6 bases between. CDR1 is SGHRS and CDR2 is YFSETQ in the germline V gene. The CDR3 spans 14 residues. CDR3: CASSLGQDTGELFF. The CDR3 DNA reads TGCGCCAGCAGCTTGGGACAGGACACCGGGGAGCTGTTTTTT.

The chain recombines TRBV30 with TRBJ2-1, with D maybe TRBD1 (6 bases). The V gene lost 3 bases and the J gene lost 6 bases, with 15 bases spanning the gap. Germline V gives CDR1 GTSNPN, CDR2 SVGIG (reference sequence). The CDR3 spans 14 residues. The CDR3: CAWRRQGLPNEQFF. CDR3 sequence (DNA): TGTGCCTGGAGGAGGCAGGGGCTACCCAATGAGCAGTTCTTC. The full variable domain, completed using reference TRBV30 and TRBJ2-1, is SQTIHQWPATLVQPVGSPLSLECTVEGTSNPNLYWYRQAAGRGLQLLFYSVGIGQISSEVPQNLSASRPQDRQFILSSKKLLLSDSGFYLCAWRRQGLPNEQFFGPGTRLTVL.

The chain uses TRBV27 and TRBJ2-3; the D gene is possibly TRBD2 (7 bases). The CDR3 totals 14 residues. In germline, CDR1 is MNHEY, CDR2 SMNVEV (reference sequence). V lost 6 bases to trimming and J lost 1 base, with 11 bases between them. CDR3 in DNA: TGTGCCAGCAGAACGGGGGGCCGCACAGATACGCAGTATTTT. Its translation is CASRTGGRTDTQYF.

The CDR3 loop is CASSDLDRGRGKLFF. As DNA, the CDR3 is TGTGCCAGTAGCGATTTGGACAGGGGGCGCGGAAAACTGTTTTTT. The chain couples TRBV19 to TRBJ1-4; 11 bases fit TRBD1. Trimming removed 6 bases from V and 10 bases from J; junction bases left unmatched: 10. The germline V gene has CDR1 LNHDA and CDR2 SQIVND (reference sequence). This CDR3 comprises 15 residues. Together with reference TRBV19 and TRBJ1-4, the CDR3 gives the full variable domain: DGGITQSPKYLFRKEGQNVTLSCEQNLNHDAMYWYRQDPGQGLRLIYYSQIVNDFQKGDIAEGYSVSREKKESFPLTVTSAQKNPTAFYLCASSDLDRGRGKLFFGSGTQLSVL.

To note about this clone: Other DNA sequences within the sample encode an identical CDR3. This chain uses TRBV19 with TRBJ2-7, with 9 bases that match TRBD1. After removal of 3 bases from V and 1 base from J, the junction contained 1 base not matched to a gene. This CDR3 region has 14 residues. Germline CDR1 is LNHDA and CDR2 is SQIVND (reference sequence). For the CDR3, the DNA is TGTGCCAGTAGTATTGACAGGGGGTCCTACGAGCAGTACTTC. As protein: CASSIDRGSYEQYF. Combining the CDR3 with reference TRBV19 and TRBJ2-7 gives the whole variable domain DGGITQSPKYLFRKEGQNVTLSCEQNLNHDAMYWYRQDPGQGLRLIYYSQIVNDFQKGDIAEGYSVSREKKESFPLTVTSAQKNPTAFYLCASSIDRGSYEQYFGPGTRLTVT.

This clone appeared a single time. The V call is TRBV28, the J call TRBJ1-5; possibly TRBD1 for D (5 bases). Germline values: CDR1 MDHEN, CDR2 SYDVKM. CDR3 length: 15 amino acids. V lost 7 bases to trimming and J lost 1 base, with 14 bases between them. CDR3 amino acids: CASNGGGISNQPQHF. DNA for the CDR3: TGTGCCAGCAACGGGGGGGGAATCAGCAATCAGCCCCAGCATTTT. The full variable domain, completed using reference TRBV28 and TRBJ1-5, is DVKVTQSSRYLVKRTGEKVFLECVQDMDHENMFWYRQDPGLGLRLIYFSYDVKMKEKGDIPEGYSVSREKKERFSLILESASTNQTSMYLCASNGGGISNQPQHFGDGTRLSIL.

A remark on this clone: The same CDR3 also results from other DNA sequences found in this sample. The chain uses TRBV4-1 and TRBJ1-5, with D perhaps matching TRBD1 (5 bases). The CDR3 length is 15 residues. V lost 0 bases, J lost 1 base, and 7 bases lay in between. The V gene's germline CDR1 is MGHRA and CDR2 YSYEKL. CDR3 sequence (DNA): TGCGCCAGCAGCCAAGATGGGGGGAGCAATCAGCCCCAGCATTTT. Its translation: CASSQDGGSNQPQHF.

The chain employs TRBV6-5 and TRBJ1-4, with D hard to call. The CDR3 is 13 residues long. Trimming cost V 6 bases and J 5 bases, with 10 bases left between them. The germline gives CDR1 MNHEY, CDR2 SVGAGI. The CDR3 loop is CASRKTGNEKLFF. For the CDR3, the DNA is TGTGCCAGCAGAAAAACGGGGAATGAAAAACTGTTTTTT.

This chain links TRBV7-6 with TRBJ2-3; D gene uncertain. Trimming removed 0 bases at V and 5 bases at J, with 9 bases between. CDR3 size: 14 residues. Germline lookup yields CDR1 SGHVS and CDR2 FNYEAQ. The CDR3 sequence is CASSLALLVDTQYF. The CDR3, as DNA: TGTGCCAGCAGCTTAGCACTGTTGGTAGATACGCAGTATTTT. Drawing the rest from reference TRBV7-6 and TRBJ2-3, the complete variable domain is GAGVSQSPRYKVTKRGQDVALRCDPISGHVSLYWYRQALGQGPEFLTYFNYEAQQDKSGLPNDRFSAERPEGSISTLTIQRTEQRDSAMYRCASSLALLVDTQYFGPGTRLTVL.

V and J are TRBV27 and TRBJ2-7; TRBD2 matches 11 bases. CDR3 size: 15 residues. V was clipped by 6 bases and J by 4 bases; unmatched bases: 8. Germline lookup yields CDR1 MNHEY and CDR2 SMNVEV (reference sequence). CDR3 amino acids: CASSLSGRAVYEQYF. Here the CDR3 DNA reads TGTGCCAGCAGCCTTAGCGGGAGGGCCGTTTACGAGCAGTACTTC.

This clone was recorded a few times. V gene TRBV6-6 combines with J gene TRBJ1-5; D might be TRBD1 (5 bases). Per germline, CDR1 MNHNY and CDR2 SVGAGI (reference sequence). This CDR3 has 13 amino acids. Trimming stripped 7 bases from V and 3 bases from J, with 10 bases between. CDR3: CASNQGSNQPQHF. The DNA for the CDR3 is TGTGCCAGCAATCAGGGATCCAATCAGCCCCAGCATTTT.

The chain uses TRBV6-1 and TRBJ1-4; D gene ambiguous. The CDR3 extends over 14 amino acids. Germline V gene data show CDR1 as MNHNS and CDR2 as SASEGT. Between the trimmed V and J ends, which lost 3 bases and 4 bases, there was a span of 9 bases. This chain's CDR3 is CASSDRNINEKLFF. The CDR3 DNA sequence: TGTGCCAGCAGTGACAGAAACATTAATGAAAAACTGTTTTTT.

The CDR3 sequence: CASSIVGGGGKTQYF. The DNA for the CDR3 is TGTGCCAGTAGTATAGTCGGAGGGGGCGGAAAGACCCAGTACTTC. V gene TRBV19 combines with J gene TRBJ2-5, with D possibly being TRBD1 (7 bases). V gave up 1 base and J gave up 6 bases, with 15 bases separating them. The CDR3 has 15 residues. Germline V gene data show CDR1 as LNHDA and CDR2 as SQIVND (reference sequence).

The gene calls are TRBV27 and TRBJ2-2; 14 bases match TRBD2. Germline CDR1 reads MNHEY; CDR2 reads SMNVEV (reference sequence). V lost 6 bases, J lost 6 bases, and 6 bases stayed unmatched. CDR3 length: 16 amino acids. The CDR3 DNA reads TGTGCCAGCAGGGGACTAGCGGGAGTGGCAGCCGGGGAGCTGTTTTTT. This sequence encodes CASRGLAGVAAGELFF.

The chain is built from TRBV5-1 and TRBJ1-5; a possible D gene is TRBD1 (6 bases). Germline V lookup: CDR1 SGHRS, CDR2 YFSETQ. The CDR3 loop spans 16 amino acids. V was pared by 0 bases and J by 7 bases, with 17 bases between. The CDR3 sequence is CASSLDAQGSGQPQHF. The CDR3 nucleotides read TGCGCCAGCAGCTTGGACGCGCAGGGGAGCGGACAGCCCCAGCATTTT.

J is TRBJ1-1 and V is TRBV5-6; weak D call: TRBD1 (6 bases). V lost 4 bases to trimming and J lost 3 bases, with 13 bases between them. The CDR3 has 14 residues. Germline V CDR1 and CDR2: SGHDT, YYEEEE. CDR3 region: CASSQPGGHTEAFF. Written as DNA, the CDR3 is TGTGCCAGCAGCCAACCTGGGGGGCACACTGAAGCTTTCTTT. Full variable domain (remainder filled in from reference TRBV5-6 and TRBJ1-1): DAGVTQSPTHLIKTRGQQVTLRCSPKSGHDTVSWYQQALGQGPQFIFQYYEEEERQRGNFPDRFSGHQFPNYSSELNVNALLLGDSALYLCASSQPGGHTEAFFGQGTRLTVV.